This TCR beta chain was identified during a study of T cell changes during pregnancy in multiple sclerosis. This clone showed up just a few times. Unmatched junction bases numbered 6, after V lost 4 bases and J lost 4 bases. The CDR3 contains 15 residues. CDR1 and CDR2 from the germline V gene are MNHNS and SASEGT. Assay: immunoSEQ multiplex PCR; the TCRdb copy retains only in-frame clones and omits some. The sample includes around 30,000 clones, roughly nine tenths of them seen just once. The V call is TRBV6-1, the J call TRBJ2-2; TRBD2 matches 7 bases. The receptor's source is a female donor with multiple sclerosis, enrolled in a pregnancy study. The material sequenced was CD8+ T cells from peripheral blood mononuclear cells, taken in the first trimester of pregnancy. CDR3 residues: CASSASSGGTGELFF. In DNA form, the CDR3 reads TGTGCCAGCAGTGCGTCTAGCGGAGGCACCGGGGAGCTGTTTTTT.